This passage covers 5 T cell receptor beta chains from one sample sequenced in a study of PD-1 blockade in mismatch repair-deficient tumors (TCRdb year 2017). The library was prepared using the immunoSEQ multiplex PCR assay. Sourced from immuneACCESS, this table was stored by TCRdb with only in-frame sequences that have V and J called. A share of the clones is absent; for the studies checked, an unresolved V gene accounts for under half, and the remainder has no known explanation. This sample holds 38,000 or so clones; approximately 81% were observed only once. The ten biggest clones cover around 4.2% of the sample. The sample here was peripheral blood, taken approximately 80 weeks after starting pembrolizumab. The origin of the receptors is an adult with mismatch repair-deficient cancer.

The rearrangement links TRBV5-1 to TRBJ2-1, with TRBD1 matching over 8 bases. This CDR3 contains 14 residues. Germline V lookup: CDR1 SGHRS, CDR2 YFSETQ. Germline trimming cut 1 base from V and 7 bases from J; bases unmatched to any gene: 4. Here the CDR3 reads CASSLYQGANEQFF. CDR3 nucleotides: TGCGCCAGCAGCTTGTATCAGGGGGCGAATGAGCAGTTCTTC.

This chain links TRBV5-1 with TRBJ1-5; maybe TRBD1 (5 bases). V lost 0 bases, J lost 6 bases, and 13 bases lay in between. CDR1 is SGHRS and CDR2 is YFSETQ in the germline V gene. The CDR3 is 15 amino acids. CDR3 residues: CASSLGGTRSQPQHF. DNA of the CDR3: TGCGCCAGCAGCTTGGGGGGCACGCGGTCTCAGCCCCAGCATTTT.

DNA for the CDR3: TGCGCCAGCAGCTTGCGGTCCTCCTACGAGCAGTACTTC. This translates into CASSLRSSYEQYF. The chain uses TRBV5-1 and TRBJ2-7; D gene unclear. Trimming removed 1 base from V and 0 bases from J, with 5 bases in between. The CDR3 covers 13 residues. Germline loops: CDR1 SGHRS, CDR2 YFSETQ.

In this sample, this clone turned up once. The rearrangement joins TRBV28 to TRBJ2-5; 7 bases line up with TRBD2. CDR1 MDHEN and CDR2 SYDVKM come from the germline V gene. The CDR3 has 16 residues. V shed 10 bases, J shed 5 bases, and the junction held 19 bases outside the gene matches. The CDR3 DNA reads TGTGCCATCTCCGAAGGAGGCGGGAGAGTGTACGAGACCCAGTACTTC. Its translation: CAISEGGGRVYETQYF.

The gene calls are TRBV7-2 and TRBJ2-7; D may be TRBD1 (5 bases). The CDR3 sequence is 13 residues long. V lost 5 bases, J lost 7 bases, and 15 bases lay in between. Germline CDR1 and CDR2: SGHTA and FQGNSA. The CDR3 coding sequence is TGTGCCAGCAGCAGAAACCAGGGTGGTGAGCAGTACTTC. Its translation is CASSRNQGGEQYF.